The rows below give T cell receptor beta chains drawn from one sample of a study of blood T cells in healthy people across ages. MiXCR was run by TCRdb on the 5' RACE reads, yielding one entry per CDR3 protein. The data hold some 690,000 distinct CDR3 sequences, with 20% to 25% observed a single time. The source material was blood. All receptors come from a man in his 70s in good health. Both conserved end residues are part of each CDR3. The D gene is left open where the match is weak. Only part of the rows carry a size: once, few, many, or a class if the clone is expanded.

V gene	D gene	clone size	J gene	CDR3 length	CDR3 DNA	CDR3 protein
TRBV20-1	TRBD2	-	TRBJ2-5	15	TGCAGTGCTAGGTGGGCTAGCGGGGGATTAGAGACCCAGTACTTC	CSARWASGGLETQYF
TRBV5-5	-	few	TRBJ2-3	14	TGTGCCAGCAGCTCCTTACTGAGCACAGATACGCAGTATTTT	CASSSLLSTDTQYF
TRBV20-1	-	-	TRBJ2-5	15	TGCAGTGCTAGAGCCACAGGGAGGGTAGGAGAGACCCAGTACTTC	CSARATGRVGETQYF
TRBV27	-	-	TRBJ2-1	14	TGTGCCAGCAGTCCCGGGAGAACCTACAATGAGCAGTTCTTC	CASSPGRTYNEQFF
TRBV12-3/TRBV12-4	TRBD2	few	TRBJ2-1	13	TGTGCCAGCATAGTGGGGGGGGTAAATGAGCAGTTCTTC	CASIVGGVNEQFF
TRBV7-2	TRBD2	-	TRBJ2-3	14	TGTGCCAGCAGCCCGAGACTAGCCTCAGATACGCAGTATTTT	CASSPRLASDTQYF
TRBV20-1	-	-	TRBJ2-3	15	TGCAGTGCTAGAGAGGGGCCCTCTACATGGAATACGCAGTATTTT	CSAREGPSTWNTQYF
TRBV5-1	-	-	TRBJ1-5	14	TGCGCCAGCAGCGGGGATCCCGGCAATCAGCCCCAGCATTTT	CASSGDPGNQPQHF
TRBV9	TRBD1	-	TRBJ2-1	17	TGTGCCAGCAGCCCTCAACACGGGACAGTTCTCTACAATGCGCAGTTCTTC	CASSPQHGTVLYNAQFF
TRBV10-3	TRBD2	few	TRBJ2-1	16	TGTGCCATCAGTGAGAAAATAGCGGGAGAATACAATGAGCAGTTCTTC	CAISEKIAGEYNEQFF
TRBV2	-	few	TRBJ1-2	15	TGTGCCAGCAGTGAAGGGCCGGGGGGTGTCTATGGCTACACCTTC	CASSEGPGGVYGYTF
TRBV12-3/TRBV12-4	-	-	TRBJ2-2	14	TGTGCCAGCAGTTTCATGCTAGCTGGCGGGGAGCTGTTTTTT	CASSFMLAGGELFF
TRBV12-3/TRBV12-4	TRBD1	few	TRBJ2-5	14	TGTGCCAGCAGTTGGACAGGGGGCGCCAAGACCCAGTACTTC	CASSWTGGAKTQYF
TRBV12-3/TRBV12-4	TRBD2	-	TRBJ2-2	16	TGTGCCAGCCGCCGACTAGCGGGGACGAACACCGGGGAGCTGTTTTTT	CASRRLAGTNTGELFF